This TCR beta chain appears in the sequencing data of a study of blood T cell repertoires in COVID-19. V gave up 4 bases and J gave up 2 bases, with 12 bases separating them. Germline loops: CDR1 SGHDN, CDR2 FVKESK. The length of the CDR3 is 15 residues. This clone has just a few counts. Measured with immunoSEQ multiplex PCR; TCRdb has only the in-frame clones, and not every one. This table has about 55,000 clones, approximately 85% appearing once. The specimen sequenced was peripheral blood. V is TRBV14 and J is TRBJ1-3; the D is unclear. The clonotype comes from a human donor in a cohort sampled during active COVID-19. This chain's CDR3 is CASSLSLGTGNTIYF. In nucleotides, the CDR3 is TGTGCCAGCAGCCTTTCCCTCGGGACTGGAAACACCATATATTTT.